What follows are 5 T cell receptor beta chains derived from one specimen sequenced in a study of cytomegalovirus exposure and HLA in healthy donors (dated by TCRdb to the late 2010s). Library creation used the immunoSEQ multiplex PCR assay. For the multiplex PCR, a mixture combining 60 forward primers for TCR Vbeta segments and 13 reverse primers for TCR Jbeta segments was used. In its TCRdb copy, this immuneACCESS table keeps in-frame sequences only and misses some clones. Where compared with another copy, unresolved V genes explain less than half of these, and the others have no known cause. The sample has about 180,000 clones on record, around three quarters of them singletons. Of the sample, less than 2% falls within the top ten clones. Material for sequencing was PBMCs. These receptors all stem from a woman in her 30s in good health and CMV-seronegative.

The chain has TRBV9 and TRBJ1-1; 8 bases are shared with TRBD1. The CDR3 sequence is 16 residues long. Germline V gene data show CDR1 as SGDLS and CDR2 as YYNGEE. V lost 4 bases, J lost 3 bases, and 11 bases stayed unmatched. The CDR3, as DNA: TGTGCCAGCAGCCTCTCCCGGACAGGGAGGTACACTGAAGCTTTCTTT. This gives the protein CASSLSRTGRYTEAFF.

This clone was detected only a few times. The chain employs TRBV19 and TRBJ1-5; D ambiguous. The CDR3 extends over 12 amino acids. CDR1 is LNHDA and CDR2 is SQIVND in the germline V gene (reference sequence). Trimming took off 3 bases at V and 9 bases at J, with 9 bases between the two ends. This CDR3 is CASSIGAGPQHF. The DNA of the CDR3 is TGTGCCAGTAGTATTGGAGCCGGGCCCCAGCATTTT.

The chain combines TRBV2 with TRBJ1-1, with D possibly TRBD1 on 5 matching bases. Germline CDR1 SNHLY, CDR2 FYNNEI. V shed 8 bases and J shed 0 bases, with 13 bases lying between them. This CDR3 has 14 amino acids. The CDR3 loop is CASQRTTMNTEAFF. DNA of the CDR3: TGTGCCAGCCAAAGGACAACGATGAACACTGAAGCTTTCTTT.

The chain has TRBV2 and TRBJ1-4; weak D call: TRBD1 (5 bases). The length of the CDR3 is 14 residues. Germline V CDR1 and CDR2: SNHLY, FYNNEI. V lost 2 bases, J lost 5 bases, and 9 bases lay in between. The DNA for the CDR3 is TGTGCCAGCAGTGAAATGGGGGGGAATGAAAAACTGTTTTTT. It translates to CASSEMGGNEKLFF.

The V and J genes are TRBV19 and TRBJ2-1, with a tentative D call TRBD2 (5 bases). This CDR3 has 15 amino acids. Germline CDR1 is LNHDA and CDR2 is SQIVND (reference sequence). Deletions cut 7 bases from V and 3 bases from J, with 16 bases between. In nucleotides, the CDR3 is TGTGCCAGTAAAAGCGGCCAGTGGAGCTACAATGAGCAGTTCTTC. It encodes CASKSGQWSYNEQFF.